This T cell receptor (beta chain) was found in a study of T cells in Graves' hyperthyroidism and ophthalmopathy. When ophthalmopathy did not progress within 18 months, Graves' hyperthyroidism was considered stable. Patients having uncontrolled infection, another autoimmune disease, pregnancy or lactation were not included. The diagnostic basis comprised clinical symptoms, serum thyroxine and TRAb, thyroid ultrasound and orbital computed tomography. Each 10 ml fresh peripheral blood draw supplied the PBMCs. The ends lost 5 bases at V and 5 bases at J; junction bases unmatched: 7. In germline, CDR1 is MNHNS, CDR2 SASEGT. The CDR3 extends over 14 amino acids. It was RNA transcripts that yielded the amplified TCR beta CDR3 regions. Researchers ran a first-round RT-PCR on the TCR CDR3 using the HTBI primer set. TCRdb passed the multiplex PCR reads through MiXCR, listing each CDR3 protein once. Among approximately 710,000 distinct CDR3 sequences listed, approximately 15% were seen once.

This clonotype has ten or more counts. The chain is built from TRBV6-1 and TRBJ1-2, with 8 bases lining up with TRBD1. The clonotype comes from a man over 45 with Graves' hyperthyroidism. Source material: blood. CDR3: CASSYTDRGYGYTF. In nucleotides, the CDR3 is TGTGCCAGCAGTTACACCGACAGGGGTTATGGCTACACCTTC.